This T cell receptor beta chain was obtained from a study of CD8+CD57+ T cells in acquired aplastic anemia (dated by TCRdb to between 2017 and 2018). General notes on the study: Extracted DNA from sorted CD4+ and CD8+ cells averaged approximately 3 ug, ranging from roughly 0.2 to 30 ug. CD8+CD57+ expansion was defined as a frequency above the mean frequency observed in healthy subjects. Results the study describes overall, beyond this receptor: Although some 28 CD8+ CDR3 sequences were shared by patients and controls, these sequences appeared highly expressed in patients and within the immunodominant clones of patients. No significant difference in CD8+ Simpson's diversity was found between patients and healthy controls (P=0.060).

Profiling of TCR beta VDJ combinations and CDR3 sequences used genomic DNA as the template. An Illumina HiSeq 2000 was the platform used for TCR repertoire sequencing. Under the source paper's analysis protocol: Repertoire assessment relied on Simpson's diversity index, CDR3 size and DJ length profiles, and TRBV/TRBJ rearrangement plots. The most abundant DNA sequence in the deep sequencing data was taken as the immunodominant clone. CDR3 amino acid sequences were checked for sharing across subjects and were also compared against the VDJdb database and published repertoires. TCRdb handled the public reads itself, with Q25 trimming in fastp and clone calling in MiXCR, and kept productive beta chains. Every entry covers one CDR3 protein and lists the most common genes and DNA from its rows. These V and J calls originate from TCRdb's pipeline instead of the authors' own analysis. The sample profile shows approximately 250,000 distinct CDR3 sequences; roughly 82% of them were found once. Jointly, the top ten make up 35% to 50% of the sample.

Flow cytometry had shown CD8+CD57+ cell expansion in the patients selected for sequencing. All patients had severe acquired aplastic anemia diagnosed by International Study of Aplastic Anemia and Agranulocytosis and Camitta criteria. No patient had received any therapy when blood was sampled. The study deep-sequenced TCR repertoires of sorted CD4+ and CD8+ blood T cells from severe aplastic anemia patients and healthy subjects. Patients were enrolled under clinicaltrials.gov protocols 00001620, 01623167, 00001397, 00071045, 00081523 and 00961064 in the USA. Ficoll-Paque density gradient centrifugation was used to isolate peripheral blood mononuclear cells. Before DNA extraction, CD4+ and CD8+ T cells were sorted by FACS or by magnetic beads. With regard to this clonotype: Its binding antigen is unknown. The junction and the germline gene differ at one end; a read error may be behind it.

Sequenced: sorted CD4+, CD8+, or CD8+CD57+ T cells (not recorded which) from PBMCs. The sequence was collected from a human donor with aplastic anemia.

The CDR3 here reads CATSNQIMKTEPFF. The base sequence is TGTGCCACCAGCAATCAGATAATGAAAACCGAACCTTTCTTC. The chain is assembled from TRBV2 and TRBJ1-1; confidence is insufficient to name the D gene. The CDR1 and CDR2 encoded by the germline V gene are SNHLY and FYNNEI. The cysteine opens and the phenylalanine closes a CDR3 of 14 amino acids. CDR3 DNA only is kept here, 42 bases in frame from base 1.